Presented here are 21 T cell receptor beta chains from one specimen sequenced in a study of shared clonotypes between healthy human individuals. Data came from immunoSEQ multiplex PCR; TCRdb stores just in-frame clones and leaves some out. The sample consists of 980,000 or so clones, 76% of them appearing once. Sequenced: memory CD4+ T cells sorted from blood. Noted subset: CD45RA-negative fraction. All receptors derive from a man aged 18-30 years in good health.

V usage is TRBV16 and J usage is TRBJ1-3, with a tentative D call TRBD1 (5 bases). The germline gives CDR1 KGHSY, CDR2 FQNENV. This CDR3 contains 16 residues. The ends were cut back, 2 bases at V and 0 bases at J, with 11 bases in the middle. The CDR3 spells CASSQIQGRSGNTIYF. CDR3 DNA sequence: TGTGCCAGCAGCCAAATTCAGGGCCGCTCTGGAAACACCATATATTTT.

The CDR3 bases are TGCGCCAGCAGCCTCCCTGAGGCAAACACCATATATTTT. It encodes CASSLPEANTIYF. The V and J genes are TRBV5-1 and TRBJ1-3; D gene uncertain. The V and J ends lost 4 bases and 6 bases respectively, with 11 bases between them. The CDR3 is 13 amino acids. Germline V gene data show CDR1 as SGHRS and CDR2 as YFSETQ.

The chain carries TRBV19 and TRBJ2-3, with 9 bases fitting TRBD2. Germline lookup yields CDR1 LNHDA and CDR2 SQIVND (reference sequence). The V segment lost 10 bases and the J segment 1 base; nucleotides outside the gene matches: 9. The CDR3 loop spans 15 amino acids. The CDR3 DNA sequence: TGTGCCACCACGAAAAAGCGGGAGGGCACAGATACGCAGTATTTT. Protein product: CATTKKREGTDTQYF.

This chain links TRBV28 with TRBJ2-7; D gene unclear. This CDR3 spans 14 amino acids. Trimming took 6 bases from V and 2 from J, leaving 14 bases between them. CDR1 is MDHEN, CDR2 SYDVKM, per germline. The CDR3 coding sequence is TGTGCCAGCAGCTGGATTGGAGCTGCCTACGAGCAGTACTTC. It codes for CASSWIGAAYEQYF.

The genes are TRBV19 and TRBJ1-2, with TRBD1 matching over 7 bases. CDR3 size: 17 residues. Germline V CDR1 and CDR2: LNHDA, SQIVND (reference sequence). Germline trimming cut 7 bases from V and 3 bases from J; bases unmatched to any gene: 17. The CDR3 nucleotides are TGTGCCAGTAACTCGTGGGACAGAAGGAACGTCTACTATGGCTACACCTTC. This codes for CASNSWDRRNVYYGYTF.

This clone was recorded at least ten times. The CDR3, as DNA: TGTGCCAGCAGCCCCGGGACAGGGAATCGCAATGAGCAGTTCTTC. Protein product: CASSPGTGNRNEQFF. The J gene is TRBJ2-1, the V gene TRBV7-9; 9 nucleotides align to TRBD1. Germline CDR1 SEHNR, CDR2 FQNEAQ (reference sequence). V lost 5 bases to trimming and J lost 6 bases; unmatched junction nucleotides: 8. The CDR3 runs 15 residues.

V gene TRBV6-1 combines with J gene TRBJ1-3, with D unresolved. V lost 2 bases and J lost 0, with 14 bases in between. The germline V gene has CDR1 MNHNS and CDR2 SASEGT. CDR3 size: 17 residues. CDR3 region: CASSETEHTYSGNTIYF. CDR3 nucleotides: TGTGCCAGCAGTGAAACGGAGCATACCTACTCTGGAAACACCATATATTTT.

This sequence joins TRBV7-2 and TRBJ2-7; D is perhaps TRBD1 (5 bases). Trimming left V 0 bases short and J 3 bases short, with 12 bases between. Germline loops: CDR1 SGHTA, CDR2 FQGNSA. This CDR3 spans 15 amino acids. DNA for the CDR3: TGTGCCAGCAGCTTAGCGCAACAGGCGTTCTACGAGCAGTACTTC. It is translated as CASSLAQQAFYEQYF. The full variable domain, completed using reference TRBV7-2 and TRBJ2-7, is GAGVSQSPSNKVTEKGKDVELRCDPISGHTALYWYRQSLGQGLEFLIYFQGNSAPDKSGLPSDRFSAERTGGSVSTLTIQRTQQEDSAVYLCASSLAQQAFYEQYFGPGTRLTVT.

The chain carries TRBV28 and TRBJ1-2; the match to TRBD1 covers 7 bases. V lost 2 bases and J lost 8; bases outside the gene matches: 5. The CDR3 sequence is 13 residues long. Germline V gene lookup returns CDR1 MDHEN and CDR2 SYDVKM. The CDR3 region is CASSLRQGGGYTF. The CDR3 DNA sequence: TGTGCCAGCAGTTTAAGACAGGGTGGGGGCTACACCTTC.

The CDR3 sequence: CSVVINRGNTEAFF. The CDR3 DNA follows: TGCAGCGTTGTCATAAACAGGGGGAACACTGAAGCTTTCTTT. The chain joins TRBV29-1 to TRBJ1-1; 7 nucleotides match TRBD1. This CDR3 comprises 14 residues. Germline trimming cut 4 bases from V and 1 base from J; bases unmatched to any gene: 6. Germline lookup yields CDR1 SQVTM and CDR2 ANQGSEA.

The chain has TRBV19 and TRBJ1-4; D is ambiguous. CDR3 length equals 12 residues. Germline V lookup: CDR1 LNHDA, CDR2 SQIVND (reference sequence). V lost 8 bases, J lost 8 bases, and 12 bases lay in between. In DNA form, the CDR3 reads TGTGCCAGTCATGCGGACCGAGAAAAACTGTTTTTT. Translated: CASHADREKLFF.

Written as DNA, the CDR3 is TGTGCCAGCAGCCAAGATCTCAGGCGGACGCAGTACTTC. Protein: CASSQDLRRTQYF. The chain joins TRBV14 to TRBJ2-7; D is ambiguous. The V gene's germline CDR1 is SGHDN and CDR2 FVKESK. V was clipped by 0 bases and J by 9 bases, with 12 bases between them. This CDR3 is built from 13 residues.

J is TRBJ2-1 and V is TRBV6-5; 10 nucleotides match TRBD1. Germline lookup yields CDR1 MNHEY and CDR2 SVGAGI. The V and J ends lost 4 bases and 7 bases, in that order; junction bases with no gene match: 4. This CDR3 has 14 residues. The CDR3: CASSFGTGANEQFF. In nucleotides, the CDR3 is TGTGCCAGCAGTTTCGGGACAGGGGCAAATGAGCAGTTCTTC.

The chain uses TRBV5-1 and TRBJ2-1; 8 bases are a match to TRBD2. Trimming took 1 base from V and 7 from J; bases not matched to a gene: 7. The germline CDR1 and CDR2 sequences are SGHRS and YFSETQ. CDR3 length: 15 residues. The CDR3 nucleotides are TGCGCCAGCAGCTTGCCGTCTAGCGGGCTGAATGAGCAGTTCTTC. As protein: CASSLPSSGLNEQFF.

This clone was found a few times. The germline gene is not matched at one end of the junction; a read error may be the cause. The J gene is TRBJ1-1, the V gene TRBV5-4, with unresolved D. This CDR3 comprises 13 residues. Germline values: CDR1 SGHNT, CDR2 YYREEE (reference sequence). Written as DNA, the CDR3 is TGTGCCAGCAGCTTGTATTTGAATACTGAAGCTTTCTTT. Its translation: CASSLYLNTEAFF. The complete variable domain, with remaining parts taken from reference TRBV5-4 and TRBJ1-1, reads ETGVTQSPTHLIKTRGQQVTLRCSSQSGHNTVSWYQQALGQGPQFIFQYYREEENGRGNFPPRFSGLQFPNYSSELNVNALELDDSALYLCASSLYLNTEAFFGQGTRLTVV.

The chain couples TRBV7-8 to TRBJ1-5; D unclear. CDR3 length: 13 residues. With 3 bases removed from V and 9 bases from J, the gap between germline ends came to 12 bases. Germline assignment: CDR1 SGHVS and CDR2 FQNEAQ. The CDR3 region is CASSFDILGPQHF. The CDR3 DNA follows: TGTGCCAGCAGCTTCGACATCTTGGGGCCCCAGCATTTT.

V and J are TRBV7-9 and TRBJ2-5; D is ambiguous. Trimming stripped 5 bases from V and 5 bases from J, with 18 bases between. This CDR3 has 15 residues. Germline V gene sequence: CDR1 SEHNR, CDR2 FQNEAQ (reference sequence). The chain's CDR3 is CASSGGSSGFETQYF. Written as DNA, the CDR3 is TGTGCCAGCAGCGGCGGTAGTTCCGGGTTCGAGACCCAGTACTTC. The variable domain in full, completed from reference TRBV7-9 and TRBJ2-5, reads DTGVSQNPRHKITKRGQNVTFRCDPISEHNRLYWYRQTLGQGPEFLTYFQNEAQLEKSRLLSDRFSAERPKGSFSTLEIQRTEQGDSAMYLCASSGGSSGFETQYFGPGTRLLVL.

The chain carries TRBV7-9 and TRBJ2-7; TRBD2 aligns across 8 bases. V dropped 0 bases and J dropped 2; count of bases not matched to a gene: 12. The CDR3 is made up of 18 amino acids. The germline gives CDR1 SEHNR, CDR2 FQNEAQ (reference sequence). In nucleotides, the CDR3 is TGTGCCAGCAGCTTAGCCCCACCGACTAGCGCCCGTACCTACGAGCAGTACTTC. Protein sequence: CASSLAPPTSARTYEQYF.

The chain is built from TRBV28 and TRBJ2-1; TRBD2 matches at 9 bases. The CDR3 length is 19 residues. Trimming at V came to 4 bases and at J to 4 bases, leaving 17 bases not matched to a gene. Germline V gene sequence: CDR1 MDHEN, CDR2 SYDVKM. Here the CDR3 DNA reads TGTGCCAGCAGTTACCACGCCCTAGCGGGGTTAAAACCGTACAATGAGCAGTTCTTC. Protein sequence: CASSYHALAGLKPYNEQFF.

The V gene is TRBV18, the J gene TRBJ2-3, with D possibly being TRBD2 (6 bases). CDR1 is KGHSH and CDR2 is LQKENI in the germline V gene. This CDR3 comprises 15 residues. Trimming took off 6 bases at V and 2 bases at J, with 15 bases between the two ends. The CDR3 is CASSSQGGVTDTQYF. Here the CDR3 DNA reads TGTGCCAGCTCCTCCCAGGGCGGGGTCACAGATACGCAGTATTTT.

The chain joins TRBV15 to TRBJ2-4, with a possible D match to TRBD2 (5 bases). The germline gives CDR1 LNHNV, CDR2 YYDKDF (reference sequence). The CDR3 sequence is 18 residues long. Trimming removed 0 bases from V and 10 bases from J, with 25 bases in between. CDR3 coding DNA: TGTGCCACCAGCAGAGATTGGGGAGCGGACGTCTCTCGGGCGATTCAGTACTTC. Protein: CATSRDWGADVSRAIQYF.